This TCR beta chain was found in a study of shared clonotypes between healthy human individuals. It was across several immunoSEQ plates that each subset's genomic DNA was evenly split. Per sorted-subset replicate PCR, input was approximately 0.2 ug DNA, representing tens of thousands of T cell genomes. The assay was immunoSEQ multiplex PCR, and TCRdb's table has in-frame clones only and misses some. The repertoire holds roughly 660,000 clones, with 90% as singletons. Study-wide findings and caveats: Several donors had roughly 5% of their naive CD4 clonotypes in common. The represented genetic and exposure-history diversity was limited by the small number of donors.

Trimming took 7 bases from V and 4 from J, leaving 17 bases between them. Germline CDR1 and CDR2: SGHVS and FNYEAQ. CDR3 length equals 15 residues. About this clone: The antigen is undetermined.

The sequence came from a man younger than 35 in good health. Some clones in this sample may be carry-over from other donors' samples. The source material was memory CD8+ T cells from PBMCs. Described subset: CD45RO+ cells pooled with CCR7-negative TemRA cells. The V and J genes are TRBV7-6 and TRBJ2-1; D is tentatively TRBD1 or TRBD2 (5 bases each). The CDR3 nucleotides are TGTGCCAGCATGGCCGGGAAGGGGTCATACAATGAGCAGTTCTTC. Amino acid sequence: CASMAGKGSYNEQFF.